This T cell receptor beta chain derives from a study of T cells after yellow fever vaccination. Study conclusions and caveats: Some clonotypes, a small share, were shared between CD4 and CD8 compartments.

One entry per CDR3 protein results from TCRdb running MiXCR on the 5' RACE reads. This sample carries about 220,000 distinct CDR3 sequences, approximately 3.3% of them seen once, and the ten largest clones take about 3%. This clonotype was picked up many times. The antigen remains unidentified. The CDR3 contains 15 residues. Trimming removed 1 base from V and 7 bases from J, with 14 bases in between. Per germline, CDR1 LNHNV and CDR2 YYDKDF (reference sequence). The chain carries TRBV15 and TRBJ1-5; D possibly corresponds to TRBD1 (5 bases). Sequencing was performed on CD4+ T cells sorted from PBMCs, taken 10 days after the yellow fever booster vaccination. The sequence came from a young man who received the YFV17D yellow fever vaccine. The CDR3 DNA follows: TGTGCCACCAGCAGAGTAAGAGGGACGGGGCAGCCCCAGCATTTT. It encodes CATSRVRGTGQPQHF.